This T cell receptor beta chain was identified in a study of T cell responses to AZD1222 COVID-19 vaccine. Study findings and constraints: The sample set comprised mostly white British donors with more females, and clonal diversity was possibly underestimated.

Repertoires were generated with immunoSEQ multiplex PCR, while TCRdb's copy carries only in-frame clones and drops some. The repertoire holds tens of thousands of clones, approximately 91% seen once, with approximately 21% in the top ten. The germline CDR1 and CDR2 sequences are MDHEN and SYDVKM. The CDR3 extends over 15 amino acids. The J segment lost 3 bases and the V segment lost 4 bases, leaving 3 bases of the junction unmatched. A note on this clone: Its specificity is unknown.

This sequence originates from an adult in good health. J is TRBJ1-2 and V is TRBV28, with TRBD1 identical over 12 bases. The sample here was peripheral blood, taken on day 0 of AZD1222 vaccination. The CDR3 is CASSSGTGGDYGYTF. CDR3 in DNA: TGTGCCAGCAGTTCCGGGACAGGGGGCGACTATGGCTACACCTTC.